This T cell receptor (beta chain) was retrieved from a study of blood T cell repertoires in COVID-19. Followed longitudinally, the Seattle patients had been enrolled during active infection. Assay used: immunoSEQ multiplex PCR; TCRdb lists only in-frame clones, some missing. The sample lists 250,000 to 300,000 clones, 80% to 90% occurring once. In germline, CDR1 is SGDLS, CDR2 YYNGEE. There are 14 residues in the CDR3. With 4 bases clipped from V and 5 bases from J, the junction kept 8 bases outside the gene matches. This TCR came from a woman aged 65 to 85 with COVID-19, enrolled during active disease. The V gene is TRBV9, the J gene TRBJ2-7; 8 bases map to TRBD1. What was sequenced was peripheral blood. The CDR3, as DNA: TGTGCCAGCAGCCCCACGACAGGGGTTGACGAGCAGTACTTC. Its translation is CASSPTTGVDEQYF.